This T cell receptor beta chain is from a study of T cell responses to AZD1222 COVID-19 vaccine. The study, taken as a whole, reports: Females outnumbered males among donors, who were mostly white British; clonal diversity was possibly underestimated.

V was cut by 2 bases and J by 2 bases, with 6 bases left in between. CDR1 and CDR2 (germline): MNHNS, SASEGT. The CDR3 is made up of 13 amino acids. Regarding this clone: Antigen unknown.

Sequenced by immunoSEQ multiplex PCR; TCRdb stores in-frame clones only, minus some. The table has fewer than 150,000 clones, about 88% seen once. The source material was peripheral blood, sampled 28 days after the second AZD1222 dose. This TCR came from an adult who received the AZD1222 COVID-19 vaccine. The chain links TRBV6-1 to TRBJ1-1, with unresolved D. CDR3 sequence reads: CASSERFNTEAFF. CDR3 DNA: TGTGCCAGCAGTGAACGGTTTAACACTGAAGCTTTCTTT.